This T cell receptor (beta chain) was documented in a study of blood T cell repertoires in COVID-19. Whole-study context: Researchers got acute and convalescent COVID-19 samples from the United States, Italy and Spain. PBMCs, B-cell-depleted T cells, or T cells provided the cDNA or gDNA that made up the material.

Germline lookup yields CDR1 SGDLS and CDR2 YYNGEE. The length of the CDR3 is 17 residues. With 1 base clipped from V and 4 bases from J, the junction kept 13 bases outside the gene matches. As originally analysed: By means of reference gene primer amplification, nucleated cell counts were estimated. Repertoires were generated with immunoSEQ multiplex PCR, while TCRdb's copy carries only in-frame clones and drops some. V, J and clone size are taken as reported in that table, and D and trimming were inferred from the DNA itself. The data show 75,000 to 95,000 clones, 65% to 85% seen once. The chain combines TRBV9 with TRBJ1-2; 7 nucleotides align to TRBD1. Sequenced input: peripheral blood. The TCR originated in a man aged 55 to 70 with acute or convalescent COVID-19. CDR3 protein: CASSVQGEISSAYGYTF. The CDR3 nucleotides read TGTGCCAGCAGCGTACAGGGGGAGATTAGTAGTGCCTATGGCTACACCTTC.